This note documents a single T cell receptor (beta chain) sequence. Its target is unknown. This CDR3 comprises 17 residues. Germline V CDR1 and CDR2: SEHNR, FQNEAQ (reference sequence). Losses at the gene ends were 2 bases for V and 2 bases for J; bases not matched to a gene: 11. Alongside a J-beta primer mix, a sample-barcoded 5' primer served in a second PCR lasting roughly 7 to 12 cycles. Each cDNA molecule was tagged by a template-switch adaptor that had 12 random nucleotides. TCRdb re-called the 5' RACE reads with MiXCR, one entry per CDR3 protein. The sample lists about 970,000 distinct CDR3 sequences, just over 50% occurring once. These data originate in a study of blood T cells in healthy people across ages. Study-wide results and caveats: The unsorted PBMCs prevented any conclusive comparison of naive versus antigen-experienced cells. Greater diversity and more naive CD4+ cells were seen in long-lived donors than in aged donors.

Investigators took around 11 milliliters of peripheral blood from every donor. This TCR came from an older woman in good health. The gene calls are TRBV7-9 and TRBJ1-2; 7 positions match TRBD1. Sample: blood. The CDR3 nucleotides are TGTGCCAGCAGCTTAACCCCCTGGGGACAGACGAACTATGGCTACACCTTC. Translating gives CASSLTPWGQTNYGYTF.